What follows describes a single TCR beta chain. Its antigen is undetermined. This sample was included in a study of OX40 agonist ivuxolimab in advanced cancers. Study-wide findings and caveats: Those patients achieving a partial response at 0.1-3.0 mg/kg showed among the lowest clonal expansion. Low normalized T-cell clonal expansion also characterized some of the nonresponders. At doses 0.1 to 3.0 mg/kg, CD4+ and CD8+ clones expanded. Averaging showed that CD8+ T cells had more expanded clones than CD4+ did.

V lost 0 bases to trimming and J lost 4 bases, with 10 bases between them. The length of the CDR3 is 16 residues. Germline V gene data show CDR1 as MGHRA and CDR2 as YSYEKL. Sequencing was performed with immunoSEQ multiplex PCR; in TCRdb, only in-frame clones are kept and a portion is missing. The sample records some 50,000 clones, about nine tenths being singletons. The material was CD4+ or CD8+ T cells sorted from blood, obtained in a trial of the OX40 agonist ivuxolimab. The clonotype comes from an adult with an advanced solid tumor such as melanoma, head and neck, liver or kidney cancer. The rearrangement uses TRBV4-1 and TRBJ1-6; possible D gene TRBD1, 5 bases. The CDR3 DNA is TGCGCCAGCAGCCAAGACACGACAGCATATAATTCACCCCTCCACTTT. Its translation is CASSQDTTAYNSPLHF.